This entry describes one T cell receptor (beta chain). This clone occurred once. No cognate antigen has been identified for it. Per-base quality was not reported, and no clone a single base away is much larger than it. The record originates from a study of cytomegalovirus exposure and HLA in healthy donors (dated by TCRdb to 2016 to 2017). Concerning the study at large: An earlier analysis of roughly 500 of the donors reported roughly 300 Gb of sequence data and roughly 120 million unique TCR beta sequences obtained from approximately 180 million T cells. Every repertoire in the discovery cohort had been generated on one and the same sequencing platform. Besides the first cohort of about 730 subjects, a separate validation cohort made up of 120 different subjects was used. Donor age, sex, ethnicity and CMV serostatus were compiled together with the repertoire data. A later analysis re-analyzed previously published TCR beta repertoires from 666 donors and added high-resolution HLA genotyping to study TCR occurrence patterns. An earlier analysis of approximately 630 of the donors applied high-throughput TCR beta sequencing to assess whether each TCR beta V gene segment acted as functional or pseudogenic. About five DR-DQ haplotypes were treated as single units for association and clustering because of strong linkage in the cohort. Rather than using new phenotypic data, the later analysis identified candidate immune exposures from TCR beta sequences and from how often those sequences occurred across donors. The study profiled the T cell repertoires of fewer than 850 subjects by immunosequencing and related them to cytomegalovirus serostatus. On average, around 240,000 unique TCR beta nucleotide sequences were sequenced per donor among some 430 genotyped donors of the cohort, with approximately 18% of those sequences being non-productive. The aim of the study was to test whether cataloging public T cell receptors could identify signatures of past pathogen exposure. An early release that covered roughly 600 HLA-typed donors contained about 290 gigabases of sequencing data and approximately 85 million unique TCR sequences. Genome-wide SNP genotypes for about three fifths of the 666 donors were used in a later genetic analysis, which treated that subset as a discovery cohort. The number of typed donors differed by locus: about 629-640 for A, B, C, DRB1 and DQB1; some 500 for DQA1; approximately 610 for DPA1; and about 470 for DPB1. High-throughput TCR immunosequencing, statistical association of individual TCRs with disease status, and machine learning were combined to predict cytomegalovirus infection status. The genetic ancestry cluster associated with self-reported Caucasian donors included 80% to 90% of the approximately 430 genotyped donors. Class I and class II HLA loci were covered by the typing at four-digit resolution.

The cohort was made up of hundreds of healthy bone marrow donors. At the time of sampling, every cohort member was nominally healthy, though immune exposures that went unrecorded were likely present. The donor tested CMV seronegative, placing the donor among the 350 to 400 seronegative members of the cohort. Each donor provided a peripheral blood sample, and peripheral blood mononuclear cells were used for TCR beta sequencing. The Qiagen DNeasy Blood Extraction Kit was used to extract genomic DNA from the blood cell samples. Here is what the overall study found, with its caveats: Most TCR sequences were seen in very few donors, while some public TCRs were found in many individuals. In an earlier analysis of about 540 of the donors, most TCR beta V segments were observed in productive rearrangements about 90% or about 30% of the time, broadly matching IMGT annotations. In a later genetic analysis, a missense DCLRE1C variant was associated with V-gene and J-gene trimming of TCR beta chains, and the association was replicated in an independent cohort. A later analysis found that TCR association rates varied across HLA loci, with DRB1 alleles showing the most associated TCRs and HLA-C alleles the fewest. The authors suggested that the approach could potentially be generalized to other disease states and immunological phenotypes. Linkage disequilibrium might explain the correlated functional status among segregating V segments, but an unknown experimental factor could not be excluded. Immune exposure information for the cohort was limited to CMV serostatus. According to a later genetic analysis, donors in an Asian-associated ancestry cluster had fewer N-insertions in productive TCRs than the roughly 700-donor mean. According to a later analysis, parvovirus B19, influenza, CMV and Epstein-Barr virus appeared linked to several top co-occurrence clusters. Specific HLA alleles were associated with 15,000 to 20,000 TCR beta sequences at a false discovery rate of 0.05 in a later analysis. A cluster of highly shared sequence variants was judged likely to represent a technical artifact of the sequencing pipeline. In the study, around 150 TCR beta chains were listed as associated with cytomegalovirus. Three of the identified cytomegalovirus-associated TCR beta chains were confirmed in vitro to be specific for cytomegalovirus antigens. Only TCR beta chains were sequenced in this cohort, and the absence of alpha or paired-chain data limited detectable features. According to a later analysis, most CMV-associated TCR beta chains appeared to be HLA-restricted, and the HLA associations seemed to be driven largely by CMV exposure. In a later analysis, HLA-associated TCR beta chains showed more clonal expansion and lower generation probabilities than non-associated chains that were equally common. In both the original and validation cohorts, the classifier was reported to diagnose cytomegalovirus status with high specificity and sensitivity. A further reported finding was that TCR beta sequences accurately predicted the HLA-A and HLA-B alleles for most subjects in the first cohort. When HLA alleles, especially DR and DQ, strongly co-occurred, attributing TCR associations to individual alleles was difficult. The presence/absence analyses assumed that sequencing depth was roughly uniform across donors, and that assumption may not be true. Because some donors lacked HLA typing at each locus, the association tests relied only on the typed subset. The 87-base-pair reads could not distinguish some IMGT-functional V segments, including TRBV6-2 and TRBV6-3, so those segments were excluded. The earlier analysis of approximately 560 of the donors excluded 15 to 20 rarely observed V segments, including chromosome 9 orphons, because counts were too low.

Library preparation was by the immunoSEQ multiplex PCR assay. The multiplex PCR relied on a mix of 60 forward primers for TCR Vbeta segments and 13 reverse primers for TCR Jbeta segments. Amplification of the CDR3 region of rearranged TCR beta genes was performed with a multiplex PCR assay on genomic DNA. On the Illumina HiSeq System, the amplified TCR beta libraries were sequenced as 87-base-pair reads. Regarding the original processing steps: Across the 500 to 700 repertoires, a later analysis counted roughly 77 million unique TCR beta chains, approximately 12 million of which were shared by at least two donors. A nearest-neighbor algorithm error-corrected the raw reads and collapsed the reads into unique sequences, merging closely related sequences to remove PCR and sequencing errors. V, D and J gene segments were assigned by aligning CDR3 sequences to IMGT reference sequences. For a sequence to be retained, a match of at least six nucleotides was required to both a V gene segment and a J gene segment. A rearrangement counted as productive if the CDR3 had no stop codons and remained in frame with V and J, and every other rearrangement counted as non-productive. Following IMGT convention, CDR3 was defined as the stretch from the second conserved V-encoded cysteine to the conserved J-encoded phenylalanine. Sequences without an unambiguous match to a single V gene segment were excluded from the earlier analysis of 500 to 700 of the donors. An earlier analysis of some 610 of the donors called V segments functional above 56.7% productive rearrangements and segregating when the between-donor standard deviation exceeded 5%. A statistical classification framework was developed to diagnose cytomegalovirus status using the catalog of TCR beta chain sequences. In a later analysis, TCR nucleotide sequences were compared against IMGT/GENE-DB human TR gene sequences so that V and J genes could be assigned. A later analysis assigned CDR3 sequences and most-parsimonious VDJ recombination scenarios with the TCRdist pipeline. In a later analysis, each TCR beta chain was defined by its CDR3 amino acid sequence together with its V-gene family, and reads lacking a unique V-gene family were excluded. A later analysis removed 592 highly shared, low-generation-probability nucleotide sequences to deal with suspected cross-contamination and a sequencing artifact. In a later analysis, a clonal expansion index for each public chain was calculated from normalized within-repertoire ranks of inferred template counts. In a later analysis, generation probabilities were computed with a VDJ recombination model fitted to out-of-frame rearrangements, and the resulting probabilities were checked against IGoR. In a later analysis, TCR-TCR, TCR-HLA and TCR-CMV co-occurrence was scored with hypergeometric tests, and a repertoire-size bias correction was applied to TCR pairs. To estimate false discovery rates, a later analysis permuted the HLA or CMV assignments 20 times. In a later analysis, co-occurring TCRs were grouped using DBSCAN, and TCRdist sequence similarity was added for clustering within HLA-allele-positive subsets. Repertoires with fewer than 30,000 or more than 120,000 public chains were left out of co-occurrence clustering, as were about five repertoires with anomalous nucleotide sharing. Held by TCRdb, this immuneACCESS table contains in-frame sequences only and omits some clones. Under half of the omission traces to an unresolved V gene where checked; the cause of the rest is unknown. That table is the source of V, J and clone size, and D and trimming were worked out from the DNA. In this sample the table shows some 150,000 clones, around 87% of which occur a single time. About 5% of the sample is held by the ten biggest clonotypes.

V and J are truncated by 0 bases and 2 bases respectively, leaving an intervening sequence of 17 bases. There are 19 amino acids in the CDR3, from cysteine to phenylalanine inclusive. Only CDR3 DNA remains: 57 bases, in frame from the first base. Sample: PBMCs. The TCR was taken from a woman in her 30s in good health and CMV-seronegative. The chain is encoded by TRBV23-1 joined to TRBJ2-6; the D gene identity is not certain. TRBV23-1 is sorted into the ORF group, with uncertain function. The nucleotide sequence reads as follows: TGCGCCAGCAGTCAATCGGGTGGCAGCCGAGGAGCTGGGGCCAACGTCCTGACTTTC. The encoded protein is CASSQSGGSRGAGANVLTF.